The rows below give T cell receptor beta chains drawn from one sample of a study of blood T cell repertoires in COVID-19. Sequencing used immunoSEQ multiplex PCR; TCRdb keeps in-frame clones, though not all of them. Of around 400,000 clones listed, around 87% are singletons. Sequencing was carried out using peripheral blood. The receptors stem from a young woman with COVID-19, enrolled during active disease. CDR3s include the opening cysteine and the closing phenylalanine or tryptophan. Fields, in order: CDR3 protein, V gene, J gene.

CASSYGTSGFTGELFF	TRBV7-7	TRBJ2-2
CATSDPSLAGETDTQYF	TRBV24-1	TRBJ2-3
CASSQGRGTAFF	TRBV3-1/TRBV3-2	TRBJ1-1
CSVAGTGSDRSYNEQFF	TRBV29-1	TRBJ2-1
CASSIVASGRRNEQYF	TRBV19	TRBJ2-7
CASRGQVMSAQHF	TRBV19	TRBJ1-5
CASSYQGAKEQFF	TRBV28	TRBJ2-1
CSARDPGRVYF	TRBV20-1	TRBJ2-7
CASSPPTSGRAYTGELFF	TRBV18	TRBJ2-2
CASNPSGGQETQYF	TRBV9	TRBJ2-5
CASSLAENNEQFF	TRBV11-2	TRBJ2-1
CASSQDTTVGRWRETQYF	TRBV3-1/TRBV3-2	TRBJ2-5
CASSRSGLADFYEQYF	TRBV19	TRBJ2-7
CASSPRGGRTGELFF	TRBV27	TRBJ2-2
CASSPPLARAGEQFF	TRBV3-1/TRBV3-2	TRBJ2-1
CASSQRAGISTDTQYF	TRBV3-1/TRBV3-2	TRBJ2-3
CASSLSVSKQYF	TRBV11-2	TRBJ2-7
CASSPQRGNEQFF	TRBV19	TRBJ2-1
CASSKTGAQVF	TRBV5-4	TRBJ2-7
CASSVAAILDSGNTIYF	TRBV9	TRBJ1-3
CASSLGANYGYTF	TRBV28	TRBJ1-2
CASSEYTGSINSPLHF	TRBV6-1	TRBJ1-6
CASSLKPGGNTEAFF	TRBV5-1	TRBJ1-1
CAWSVAGPSYNEQFF	TRBV30	TRBJ2-1
CASSESGQGARELFF	TRBV10-1	TRBJ2-2
CASREAEGFQPQHF	TRBV6-5	TRBJ1-5
CASSPDRGGSYEQYF	TRBV6-5	TRBJ2-7
CASSAGTGGDQPQHF	TRBV2	TRBJ1-5
CASSSPSTDTQYF	TRBV27	TRBJ2-3
CASSQGRGQYEQYF	TRBV3-1/TRBV3-2	TRBJ2-7
CASSYSNVPGFTEAFF	TRBV6-2/TRBV6-3	TRBJ1-1
CAIRVPTVGSPLHF	TRBV10-3	TRBJ1-6
CASRRGTGGREQYF	TRBV5-1	TRBJ2-7
CASSLVTGGPINGELFF	TRBV7-3	TRBJ2-2
CASSSPGSNQPQHF	TRBV27	TRBJ1-5
CAWNDRDNSPLHF	TRBV30	TRBJ1-6
CASSPQSGEGSYGYTF	TRBV7-8	TRBJ1-2
CASSPRSKGREVSYEQYF	TRBV27	TRBJ2-7
CATSDPTSGRTETQYF	TRBV24-1	TRBJ2-5
CASSHSSGDTQYF	TRBV3-1/TRBV3-2	TRBJ2-3
CASTQTSGPGNEQFF	TRBV19	TRBJ2-1
CASSPVGEQPQHF	TRBV6-5	TRBJ1-5
CASSPDSRTYEQYF	TRBV5-4	TRBJ2-7